A single sample gave rise to the 5 T cell receptor beta chains below, sequenced in a study of T cell repertoires in cytomegalovirus infection (dated by TCRdb to between 2017 and 2020). Sequenced on an Illumina HiSeq 1500. TCRdb trimmed public reads at Q25 via fastp, called clones via MiXCR and kept in-frame beta chains. Each entry is one CDR3 protein sequence, shown with its most common DNA and genes. Here the sample has about 150,000 distinct CDR3 sequences; about 25% occur a single time. Over 9.5% of the sample is held by the ten biggest clonotypes. Source material: PBMCs. The source of these receptors is a human donor in good health (CMV status not recorded). Some clones in this sample may be carry-over from other donors' samples.

The chain employs TRBV5-1 and TRBJ2-2; 11 nucleotides agree with TRBD2. Per the germline V gene, CDR1 is SGHRS and CDR2 is YFSETQ. V shed 4 bases and J 3 bases; nucleotides not matched to a gene: 5. The CDR3 runs 16 residues. Here the CDR3 DNA reads TGCGCCAGCAGCACCTCGGGACTAGCGGACACCGGGGAGCTGTTTTTT. This encodes CASSTSGLADTGELFF.

This clonotype was seen ten or more times. This chain connects TRBV7-2 to TRBJ2-3; D gene ambiguous. Germline lookup yields CDR1 SGHTA and CDR2 FQGNSA. V was shortened by 5 bases and J by 6 bases, with 15 bases between the two germline ends. The CDR3 sequence is 14 residues long. CDR3 in DNA: TGTGCCAGCAGCACGGACGGTCTGTTGGATACGCAGTATTTT. Amino acids: CASSTDGLLDTQYF.

This clonotype was counted a few times. The V gene is TRBV11-3, the J gene TRBJ2-2, with TRBD2 identical over 11 bases. After removal of 5 bases from V and 6 bases from J, the junction contained 2 bases not matched to a gene. In germline, CDR1 is SGHNT, CDR2 YENEEA. This CDR3 is 14 amino acids long. The CDR3 here is CASSRTSGPGELFF. The CDR3 bases are TGTGCCAGCAGCAGGACTAGCGGGCCCGGGGAGCTGTTTTTT.

This clonotype came up a few times. The CDR3 nucleotides are TGTGCCAGCAGCTTAGCGGGACAGGGAAAAGGCTACACCTTC. As protein: CASSLAGQGKGYTF. The chain combines TRBV7-9 with TRBJ1-2, with TRBD1 matching 9 bases. The CDR3 extends over 14 amino acids. The V gene's germline CDR1 is SEHNR and CDR2 FQNEAQ (reference sequence). V was clipped by 0 bases and J by 8 bases; unmatched bases: 4.

The V gene is TRBV6-2 or TRBV6-3, the J gene TRBJ2-7; 10 bases are shared with TRBD2. Trimming removed 3 bases from V and 2 bases from J; junction bases left unmatched: 7. The CDR3 length is 16 residues. CDR1 and CDR2 (germline): MNHEY, SVGEGT. CDR3 region: CASSYLAGVGTYEQYF. The CDR3 bases are TGTGCCAGCAGTTATCTAGCGGGAGTTGGAACCTACGAGCAGTACTTC.